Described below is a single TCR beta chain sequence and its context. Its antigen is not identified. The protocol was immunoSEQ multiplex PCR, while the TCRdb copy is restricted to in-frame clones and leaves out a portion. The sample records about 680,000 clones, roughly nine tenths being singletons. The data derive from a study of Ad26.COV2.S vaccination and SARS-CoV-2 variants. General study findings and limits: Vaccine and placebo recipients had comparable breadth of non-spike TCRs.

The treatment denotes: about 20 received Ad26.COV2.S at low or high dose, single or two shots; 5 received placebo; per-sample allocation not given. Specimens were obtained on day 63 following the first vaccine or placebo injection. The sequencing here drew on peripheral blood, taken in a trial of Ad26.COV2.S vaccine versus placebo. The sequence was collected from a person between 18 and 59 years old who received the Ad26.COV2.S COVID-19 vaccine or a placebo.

The CDR3 here is CASSTWTVQETQYF. The DNA for the CDR3 is TGTGCCAGCAGTACCTGGACAGTCCAAGAGACCCAGTACTTC. The chain couples TRBV6-2 or TRBV6-3 to TRBJ2-5, with a possible D match to TRBD1 (6 bases). This CDR3 has 14 residues. Germline V gene data show CDR1 as MNHEY and CDR2 as SVGEGT. V was pared by 5 bases and J by 1 base, with 11 bases between.